A single sample is the source of the 30 T cell receptor beta chains below, sequenced in a study. Tregs were sorted as CD4+CD25+CD127-/low cells. TCRdb passed the 5' RACE reads through MiXCR, listing each CDR3 protein once. The data contain 35,000 to 50,000 distinct CDR3 sequences, 22% of them singletons. Sequencing was carried out using Tregs sorted from blood. These receptors all come from a female donor with breast cancer.

This clonotype was observed a few times. A read error may be the cause here, since a much bigger clone is one base away. The CDR3, as DNA: TGTGCCAGCAGTTTACGGTCCCCGCGAAACGCCGGGGAGCTGTTTTTT. This encodes CASSLRSPRNAGELFF. This chain joins TRBV27 and TRBJ2-2; D ambiguous. This CDR3 comprises 16 residues. CDR1 is MNHEY and CDR2 is SMNVEV in the germline V gene (reference sequence). The germline V and J ends were trimmed by 2 bases and 6 bases, with 16 bases remaining between them.

This clonotype was picked up many times. This sequence joins TRBV5-1 and TRBJ1-1; D remains ambiguous. The CDR3 consists of 14 residues. Trimming took 5 bases from V and 1 from J, leaving 12 bases between them. Germline CDR1 and CDR2: SGHRS and YFSETQ. DNA for the CDR3: TGCGCCAGCAGGCCCATCGGGCCGAACACTGAAGCTTTCTTT. Encoded protein: CASRPIGPNTEAFF.

This clonotype was counted ten times or more. The chain has TRBV20-1 and TRBJ2-2, with 7 nucleotides matching TRBD1. In germline, CDR1 is DFQATT, CDR2 SNEGSKA (reference sequence). J was trimmed by 5 bases and V by 5 bases; bases with no gene match: 5. The CDR3 is 13 residues long. In DNA form, the CDR3 reads TGCAGTGCTCGACAGGGTTGGACCGGGGAGCTGTTTTTT. It is translated as CSARQGWTGELFF.

The chain uses TRBV12-3 or TRBV12-4 and TRBJ1-1, with no clear D. Trimming removed 3 bases at V and 5 bases at J, with 10 bases between. The CDR3 is 13 residues long. The CDR3 spells CASSFVVGTEAFF. The CDR3 DNA is TGTGCCAGCAGTTTCGTCGTGGGGACTGAAGCTTTCTTT.

This clonotype was counted only a few times. V gene TRBV5-4 combines with J gene TRBJ1-1; D remains unclear. Germline V CDR1 and CDR2: SGHNT, YYREEE (reference sequence). V dropped 4 bases and J dropped 1 base, with 8 bases sitting between them. There are 13 residues in the CDR3. The CDR3 DNA sequence: TGTGCCAGCAGCCAGACACGGAACACTGAAGCTTTCTTT. Translation: CASSQTRNTEAFF.

This clonotype was found many times. The chain has TRBV12-3 or TRBV12-4 and TRBJ1-2; 9 nucleotides align to TRBD1. Trimming took 7 bases from V and 2 from J; bases not matched to a gene: 2. CDR3 length: 13 amino acids. The CDR3 DNA is TGTGCCAGCATTACAGGGGGCAACTATGGCTACACCTTC. This encodes CASITGGNYGYTF.

Many counts were recorded for this clonotype. The chain links TRBV20-1 to TRBJ2-5, with TRBD2 matching 8 bases. The V gene's germline CDR1 is DFQATT and CDR2 SNEGSKA (reference sequence). Unmatched junction bases numbered 13, after V lost 8 bases and J lost 5 bases. The CDR3 has 14 amino acids. The CDR3 DNA is TGCAGTCCCCGATACGGGAGGGCCGAGGAGACCCAGTACTTC. This gives the protein CSPRYGRAEETQYF.

This clonotype was counted ten times or more. The chain couples TRBV6-5 to TRBJ1-1; D may be TRBD1 (6 bases). The CDR3 is 14 residues long. Deletions cut 2 bases from V and 1 base from J, with 8 bases between. The germline CDR1 and CDR2 sequences are MNHEY and SVGAGI. CDR3 amino acids: CASSYPGQNTEAFF. The DNA for the CDR3 is TGTGCCAGCAGTTACCCGGGACAGAACACTGAAGCTTTCTTT.

At least ten counts were recorded for this clonotype. The chain carries TRBV3-1 and TRBJ1-2; 9 bases align to TRBD1. CDR1 LGHDT and CDR2 YNNKEL come from the germline V gene (reference sequence). J was trimmed by 7 bases and V by 5 bases; bases with no gene match: 8. The CDR3 covers 14 residues. The CDR3 DNA is TGTGCCAGCAGCGTCGGGACAGGGAGTCGTGGCTACACCTTC. This encodes CASSVGTGSRGYTF.

The V and J genes are TRBV7-2 and TRBJ2-1; TRBD2 aligns across 8 bases. V was pared by 1 base and J by 12 bases, with 8 bases of the junction left unmatched. CDR3 length: 14 residues. Germline V gives CDR1 SGHTA, CDR2 FQGNSA. The CDR3 region is CASSLEVFAGGQFF. CDR3 nucleotide sequence: TGTGCCAGCAGCTTAGAGGTGTTTGCGGGGGGGCAGTTCTTC.

The chain carries TRBV27 and TRBJ2-3, with D possibly matching TRBD1 (6 bases). Germline assignment: CDR1 MNHEY and CDR2 SMNVEV (reference sequence). The CDR3 spans 15 residues. The germline V and J ends were trimmed by 5 bases and 2 bases, with 14 bases remaining between them. The CDR3 loop is CASSPPGATTDTQYF. The DNA for the CDR3 is TGTGCCAGCAGTCCTCCAGGGGCCACCACAGATACGCAGTATTTT.

J is TRBJ2-3 and V is TRBV9, with D unclear. Germline CDR1 reads SGDLS; CDR2 reads YYNGEE. This CDR3 comprises 12 residues. With 5 bases removed from V and 1 base from J, the gap between germline ends came to 5 bases. The CDR3 loop reads CASSIGTDTQYF. As DNA, the CDR3 is TGTGCCAGCAGTATCGGCACAGATACGCAGTATTTT.

This clonotype was counted between two and nine times. V is TRBV11-2 and J is TRBJ2-3; 8 bases align to TRBD2. The CDR3 consists of 14 residues. The germline V gene encodes CDR1 SGHAT and CDR2 FQNNGV. Trimming removed 7 bases from V and 6 bases from J; junction bases left unmatched: 9. The CDR3 reads CASTKAGVADTQYF. CDR3 sequence (DNA): TGTGCCAGCACCAAAGCGGGAGTCGCTGATACGCAGTATTTT.

Of note for this clonotype: Sequence at one end of the junction differs from germline and may be a read error. This chain joins TRBV6-1 and TRBJ1-4; TRBD1 aligns across 11 bases. Germline CDR1 reads MNHNS; CDR2 reads SASEGT. This CDR3 has 17 amino acids. The chain's CDR3 is CAGSPRTGGAGNEKLFF. CDR3 DNA sequence: TGTGCCGGCAGTCCCCGGACAGGGGGCGCGGGTAATGAAAAACTGTTTTTT.

This clonotype was seen ten or more times. The rearrangement uses TRBV5-1 and TRBJ1-1; unclear D gene. Germline lookup yields CDR1 SGHRS and CDR2 YFSETQ. Trimming stripped 1 base from V and 4 bases from J, with 11 bases between. CDR3 length: 14 residues. The CDR3 is CASSLQGSGTEAFF. The CDR3 DNA reads TGCGCCAGCAGCTTGCAAGGGAGTGGCACTGAAGCTTTCTTT.

In its sample, this clonotype was seen many times. The V and J genes are TRBV7-2 and TRBJ1-2; D is perhaps TRBD1 (5 bases). The CDR3 extends over 14 amino acids. CDR1 SGHTA and CDR2 FQGNSA come from the germline V gene. V lost 5 bases and J 3 bases, leaving 13 bases between the germline ends. The CDR3 nucleotides read TGTGCCAGCAGCCCTCGGGGCGGACACTATGGCTACACCTTC. Its protein product is CASSPRGGHYGYTF.

The sample holds a few counts of this clonotype. A junction end diverges from the germline sequence, so it may reflect a read error. V is TRBV2 and J is TRBJ2-3; the D gene could be TRBD1 or TRBD2 (5 bases each). CDR1 is SNHLY and CDR2 is FYNNEI in the germline V gene. The CDR3 sequence is 14 residues long. CDR3 residues: CATSKVRGTDTQYF. CDR3 sequence (DNA): TGTGCCACCTCGAAGGTGAGGGGCACTGATACGCAGTATTTT.

A word on this clonotype: One end of the junction varies from germline; a read error may be responsible. The genes are TRBV30 and TRBJ2-7; maybe TRBD2 (6 bases). This CDR3 region has 14 residues. The germline CDR1 and CDR2 sequences are GTSNPN and SVGIG (reference sequence). For the CDR3, the DNA is TGTACCTGGAGTGTACGGGACTGGCGCTACGAGCAGTACTTC. Translation gives CTWSVRDWRYEQYF.

The V call is TRBV7-3, the J call TRBJ2-1, with TRBD1 identical over 12 bases. The V gene end was trimmed by 5 bases and the J gene end by 5 bases; junction bases not matched to a gene: 4. The germline V gene has CDR1 SGHTA and CDR2 FQGTGA. This CDR3 is 15 amino acids long. Here the CDR3 reads CASSVGTGGNNEQFF. The CDR3 region has the DNA TGTGCCAGCAGCGTCGGGACAGGGGGCAACAATGAGCAGTTCTTC.

This chain joins TRBV20-1 and TRBJ2-7, with 12 nucleotides matching TRBD1. Trimming at V came to 3 bases and at J to 2 bases, leaving 5 bases not matched to a gene. CDR1 is DFQATT, CDR2 SNEGSKA, per germline (reference sequence). The CDR3 sequence is 15 residues long. The CDR3 bases are TGCAGTGCTAGGCTCCGGGACAGGGGGCCCTACGAGCAGTACTTC. It encodes CSARLRDRGPYEQYF.

The chain uses TRBV7-3 and TRBJ2-2; no firm D call. Germline V gene sequence: CDR1 SGHTA, CDR2 FQGTGA. V shed 5 bases and J shed 1 base, with 14 bases lying between them. This CDR3 spans 16 amino acids. The CDR3 region has the DNA TGTGCCAGCAGCCGAAGCGACACCCTGAACACCGGGGAGCTGTTTTTT. Translating it yields CASSRSDTLNTGELFF.

The V and J genes are TRBV7-9 and TRBJ1-1, with D possibly being TRBD1 (6 bases). Germline loops: CDR1 SEHNR, CDR2 FQNEAQ (reference sequence). With 6 bases removed from V and 1 base from J, the gap between germline ends came to 18 bases. There are 16 residues in the CDR3. CDR3: CASRGGGSRPNTEAFF. The CDR3 DNA sequence: TGTGCCAGCAGGGGCGGGGGCTCACGCCCGAACACTGAAGCTTTCTTT.

The chain recombines TRBV2 with TRBJ1-1; no clear D gene. Germline V gene data show CDR1 as SNHLY and CDR2 as FYNNEI. V was trimmed by 8 bases and J by 1 base, leaving 11 bases between them. The length of the CDR3 is 13 residues. The CDR3 region is CASGNDQNTEAFF. The CDR3 DNA follows: TGTGCCAGCGGTAACGACCAGAACACTGAAGCTTTCTTT.

The table lists this clonotype with a few counts. This chain uses TRBV4-2 with TRBJ1-4, with unresolved D. The germline V gene has CDR1 LGHNA and CDR2 YNFKEQ. The V end lost 0 bases, the J end lost 8 bases, and 16 bases lay between the germline ends. CDR3 length: 16 residues. The CDR3 nucleotides read TGTGCCAGCAGCCAAGACTCCCCGCTTGTTAGAGAAAAACTGTTTTTT. As protein: CASSQDSPLVREKLFF.

In this sample, this clonotype turned up a few times. V gene TRBV7-9 combines with J gene TRBJ2-7; D is undetermined. Germline CDR1 reads SEHNR; CDR2 reads FQNEAQ (reference sequence). CDR3 length: 14 amino acids. V gave up 0 bases and J gave up 5 bases, with 11 bases separating them. CDR3 protein: CASSLATQNHEQYF. CDR3 nucleotides: TGTGCCAGCAGCTTAGCGACCCAGAACCACGAGCAGTACTTC.

This clonotype occurred a few times. The chain uses TRBV5-1 and TRBJ2-2, with D hard to call. Germline V gene data show CDR1 as SGHRS and CDR2 as YFSETQ. This CDR3 has 14 residues. Trimming removed 6 bases from V and 0 bases from J, with 9 bases in between. CDR3 bases: TGCGCCAGCACCCCCGCTCCGAACACCGGGGAGCTGTTTTTT. Amino acids: CASTPAPNTGELFF. The whole variable domain, remainder taken from reference TRBV5-1 and TRBJ2-2, is KAGVTQTPRYLIKTRGQQVTLSCSPISGHRSVSWYQQTPGQGLQFLFEYFSETQRNKGNFPGRFSGRQFSNSRSEMNVSTLELGDSALYLCASTPAPNTGELFFGEGSRLTVL.

V usage is TRBV25-1 and J usage is TRBJ1-1; D gene ambiguous. With 7 bases removed from V and 3 bases from J, the gap between germline ends came to 9 bases. From germline, CDR1 is MGHDK and CDR2 SYGVNS. The CDR3 extends over 12 amino acids. CDR3 nucleotides: TGTGCCAGCAACAACGGGTACACTGAAGCTTTCTTT. Protein: CASNNGYTEAFF.

The chain employs TRBV3-1 and TRBJ2-3; TRBD2 might be the D (5 bases). V lost 0 bases and J 4 bases, leaving 8 bases between the germline ends. The CDR3 spans 14 residues. CDR1 and CDR2 from the germline V gene are LGHDT and YNNKEL (reference sequence). The CDR3 loop is CASSQDLGADTQYF. The CDR3 coding sequence is TGTGCCAGCAGCCAAGATCTCGGGGCAGATACGCAGTATTTT.

The V call is TRBV7-9, the J call TRBJ1-1, with TRBD1 matching over 9 bases. The V segment lost 5 bases and the J segment 1 base; nucleotides outside the gene matches: 8. In germline, CDR1 is SEHNR, CDR2 FQNEAQ (reference sequence). The CDR3 covers 16 residues. For the CDR3, the DNA is TGTGCCAGCAGCGCCTACAGGGGGCCGACGAACACTGAAGCTTTCTTT. The encoded protein is CASSAYRGPTNTEAFF. The whole variable domain, filled in from reference TRBV7-9 and TRBJ1-1, reads DTGVSQNPRHKITKRGQNVTFRCDPISEHNRLYWYRQTLGQGPEFLTYFQNEAQLEKSRLLSDRFSAERPKGSFSTLEIQRTEQGDSAMYLCASSAYRGPTNTEAFFGQGTRLTVV.

Turning to this clonotype: One end of the junction fails to match germline, which may point to a read error. CDR3 in amino acids: CASSLEGGTGRDTQYF. The CDR3 coding sequence is TGTGCTAGCAGCTTAGAAGGAGGGACTGGCCGAGATACGCAGTATTTT. This chain joins TRBV13 and TRBJ2-3; possible D gene TRBD2, 6 bases. The germline V gene has CDR1 PRHDT and CDR2 FYEKMQ (reference sequence). The CDR3 is made up of 16 amino acids. Full variable domain (outside the CDR3, taken from reference TRBV13 and TRBJ2-3): AAGVIQSPRHLIKEKRETATLKCYPIPRHDTVYWYQQGPGQDPQFLISFYEKMQSDKGSIPDRFSAQQFSDYHSELNMSSLELGDSALYFCASSLEGGTGRDTQYFGPGTRLTVL.